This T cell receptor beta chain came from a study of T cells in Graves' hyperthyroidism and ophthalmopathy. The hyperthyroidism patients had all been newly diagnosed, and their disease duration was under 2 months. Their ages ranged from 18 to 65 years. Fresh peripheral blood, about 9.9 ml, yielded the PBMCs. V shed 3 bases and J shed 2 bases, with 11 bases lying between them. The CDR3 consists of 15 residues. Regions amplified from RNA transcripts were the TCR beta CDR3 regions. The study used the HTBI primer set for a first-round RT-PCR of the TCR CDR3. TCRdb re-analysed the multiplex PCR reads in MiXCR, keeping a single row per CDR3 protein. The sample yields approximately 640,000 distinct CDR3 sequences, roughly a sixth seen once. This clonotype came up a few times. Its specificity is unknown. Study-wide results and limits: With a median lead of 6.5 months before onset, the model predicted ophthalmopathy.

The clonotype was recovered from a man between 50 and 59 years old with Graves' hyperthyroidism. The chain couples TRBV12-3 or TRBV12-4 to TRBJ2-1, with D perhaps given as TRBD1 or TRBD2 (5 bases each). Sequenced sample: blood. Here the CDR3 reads CASSFGGGTYNEQFF. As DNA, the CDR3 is TGTGCCAGCAGTTTTGGTGGGGGAACCTACAATGAGCAGTTCTTC.